This TCR beta chain was sequenced for a study of blood T cell repertoires in COVID-19. Looking at the study overall: Sources were T cells, B-cell-depleted T cells, or PBMCs; the material itself was cDNA or gDNA.

TCRdb's table, derived via immunoSEQ multiplex PCR, lists solely in-frame clones and lacks some. The top ten hold roughly 2.1% of the sample, which has approximately 26,000 clones, 90% to 95% seen once. The count of this clone is one. CDR1 and CDR2 (germline): SQVTM, ANQGSEA. V trimming: 5 bases; J trimming: 6 bases; junction bases outside the gene matches: 3. CDR3 length equals 11 residues. The specimen sequenced was peripheral blood. This TCR was recovered from a human donor in a cohort sampled during active COVID-19. This chain joins TRBV29-1 and TRBJ2-7; 8 bases match TRBD1. The CDR3 is CSVSDRAEQYF. CDR3 in DNA: TGCAGCGTTTCGGACAGGGCCGAGCAGTACTTC.